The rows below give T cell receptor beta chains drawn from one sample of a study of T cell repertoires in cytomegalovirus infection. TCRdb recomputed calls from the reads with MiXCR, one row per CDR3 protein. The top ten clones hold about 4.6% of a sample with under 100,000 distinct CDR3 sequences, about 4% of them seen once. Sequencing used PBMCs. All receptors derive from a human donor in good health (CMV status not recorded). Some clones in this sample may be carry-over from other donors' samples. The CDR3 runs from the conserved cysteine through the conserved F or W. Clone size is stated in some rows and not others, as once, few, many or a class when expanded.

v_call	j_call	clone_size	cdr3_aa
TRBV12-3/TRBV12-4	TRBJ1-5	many	CASSFTGNQPQHF
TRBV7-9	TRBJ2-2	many	CASSRSGTGELFF
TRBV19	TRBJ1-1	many	CASSIFGTPYRNTEAFF
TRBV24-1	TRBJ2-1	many	CATSDASGSYNEQFF
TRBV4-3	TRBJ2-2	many	CASSQDVETGDTGELFF
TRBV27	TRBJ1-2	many	CASSLSRLNRQGFNYGYTF
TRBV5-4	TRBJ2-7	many	CASSLAHFEGVLYEQYF
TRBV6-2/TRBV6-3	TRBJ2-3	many	CASSYPSYGGTSTDTQYF
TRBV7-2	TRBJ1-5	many	CASSLWTGGVHQPQHF
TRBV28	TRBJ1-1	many	CASSLLGGMNTEAFF
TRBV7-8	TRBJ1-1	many	CASSLETAMNTEAFF
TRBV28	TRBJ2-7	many	CASSLLGQPYEQYF
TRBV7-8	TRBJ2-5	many	CANRPYLSGMTQYF
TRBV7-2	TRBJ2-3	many	CASRSSGGSNTQYF
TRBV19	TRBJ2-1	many	CASSARGSSYNEQFF
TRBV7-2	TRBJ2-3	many	CATGSRGPYTDTQYF
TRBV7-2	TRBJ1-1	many	CASSRDRSESRAFF
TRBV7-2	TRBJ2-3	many	CASSYSIRPDTQYF
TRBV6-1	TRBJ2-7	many	CASSESDYEQYF
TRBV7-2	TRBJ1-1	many	CASTLAEEAFF
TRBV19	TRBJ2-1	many	CASSYVGGVYNEQFF
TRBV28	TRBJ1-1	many	CATKYTLNTEAFF
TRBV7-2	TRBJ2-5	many	CASSLVGDREETQYF
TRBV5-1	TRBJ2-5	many	CASSLNYQETQYF
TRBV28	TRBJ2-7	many	CASSFAPGQGRVEQYF
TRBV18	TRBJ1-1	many	CASSTGQGGEAFF
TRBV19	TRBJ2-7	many	CASSRRTGISYEQYF
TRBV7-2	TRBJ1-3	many	CASSLSGSGNTIYF
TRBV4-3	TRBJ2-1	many	CASSQDPAGGINNEQFF
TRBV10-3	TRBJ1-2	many	CAISDPGGRIYGYTF
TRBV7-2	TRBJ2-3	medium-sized	CASSHRSGAVDTQYF
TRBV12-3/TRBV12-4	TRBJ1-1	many	CASSPGQKHTEAFF
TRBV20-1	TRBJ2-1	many	CSARGLAGVTYNEQFF
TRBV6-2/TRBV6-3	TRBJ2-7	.	CASSFQGRIYEQYF
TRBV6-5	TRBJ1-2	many	CASRTGAWGYTF
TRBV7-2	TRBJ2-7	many	CASSFTSGGRYEQYF
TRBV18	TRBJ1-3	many	CASSPGPNHRSGNTIYF
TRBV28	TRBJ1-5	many	CASSHRTGGGINQPQHF
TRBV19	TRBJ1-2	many	CASTRTGPYGYTF
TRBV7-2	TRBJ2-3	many	CASSLGVGDTQYF
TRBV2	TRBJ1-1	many	CASSEALQGANTEAFF
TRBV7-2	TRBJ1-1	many	CASSFMPRGTEAFF
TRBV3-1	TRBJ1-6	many	CASSQSRDSPLHF
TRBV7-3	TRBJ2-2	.	CASRLRPPGITGELFF